This T cell receptor (beta chain) originates from a study of blood T cell repertoires in COVID-19. Of note for this clone: An end of the junction does not agree with germline; a read error may underlie this.

This CDR3 is 15 amino acids long. Germline V gives CDR1 LNHDA, CDR2 SQIVND (reference sequence). Original data processing: Quantification of nucleated cells was approximated via reference gene primer amplification. TCRdb keeps only in-frame clones here, not all; method: immunoSEQ multiplex PCR. V and J calls and clone size are as listed in that table; D and trimming were resolved from the DNA. The sample comprises about 150,000 clones, around 91% of which are singletons, and roughly 13% rests with the top ten. This clonotype originated in a man aged 18 to 29 with COVID-19, enrolled during active disease. Sequenced material: peripheral blood. The chain recombines TRBV19 with TRBJ1-4, with TRBD1 matching over 10 bases. This chain's CDR3 is CASSVRTGGNEKLLF. Written as DNA, the CDR3 is TGTGCCAGTAGTGTACGGACAGGGGGGAATGAAAAACTGCTTTTT.